This T cell receptor beta chain was sequenced during a study of blood T cells in healthy people across ages. Primers used in a second PCR of about 7 to 12 cycles were a sample-barcoded 5' primer and a J-beta primer mix. TCRdb recomputed calls from the 5' RACE reads with MiXCR, one row per CDR3 protein. The sample comprises 780,000 or so distinct CDR3 sequences, roughly 50% of which are singletons, and around 40% rests with the top ten. This CDR3 has 13 residues. Germline CDR1 is LGHDT and CDR2 is YNNKEL (reference sequence). The trim removed 6 bases at V and 7 bases at J, leaving 4 bases unmatched. Sequencing was carried out using blood. This sequence originates from a man older than 75 in good health. V is TRBV3-1 and J is TRBJ2-1; 9 bases agree with TRBD1. CDR3 sequence (DNA): TGTGCCAGCAGTCGCGGACAGGGGAATGAGCAGTTCTTC. Translation: CASSRGQGNEQFF.